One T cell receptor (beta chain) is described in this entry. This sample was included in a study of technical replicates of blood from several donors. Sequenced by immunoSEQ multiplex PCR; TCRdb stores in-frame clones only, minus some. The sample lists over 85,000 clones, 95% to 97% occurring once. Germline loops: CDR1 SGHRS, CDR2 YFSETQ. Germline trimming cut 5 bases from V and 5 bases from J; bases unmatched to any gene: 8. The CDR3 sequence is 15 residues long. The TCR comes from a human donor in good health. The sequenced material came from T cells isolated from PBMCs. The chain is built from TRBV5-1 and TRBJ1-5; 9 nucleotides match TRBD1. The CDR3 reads CASRSGTGRDQPQHF. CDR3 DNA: TGCGCCAGCAGATCCGGGACAGGGAGGGATCAGCCCCAGCATTTT.